One TCR beta chain is described in this entry. Its antigen is as yet unknown. Combining a sample-barcoded 5' primer with a J-beta primer mix, a second PCR ran for roughly 7 to 11 cycles. TCRdb itself ran the 5' RACE reads through MiXCR, one entry per CDR3 protein. The table shows 730,000 or so distinct CDR3 sequences, with approximately 40% occurring only once. The data derive from a study of blood T cells in healthy people across ages. Study-wide results and caveats: From one million sequenced T cells, diversity estimates were lower bounds. Versus aged donors, long-lived donors had higher diversity and more naive CD4+ cells.

The sequence was collected from a man older than 75 in good health. The sequencing sample was made of blood.

The chain's CDR3 is CASSESYGSRQYF. CDR3 DNA sequence: TGCGCCAGCAGTGAGTCCTACGGGAGTAGGCAGTACTTC. The V and J genes are TRBV10-2 and TRBJ2-5; maybe TRBD2 (6 bases). Germline-derived CDR1 and CDR2 are WSHSY and SAAADI. There are 13 residues in the CDR3. Trimming pared 0 bases from V and 11 bases from J, leaving 13 bases between.